The source of this T cell receptor (beta chain) is a study of CD8+ T cells in alopecia areata. Whole-study findings and limits: Among the cells sequenced in scalp samples are also the resident alphabeta T cells of normal skin.

Per the germline V gene, CDR1 is SGHRS and CDR2 is YFSETQ. V lost 1 base to trimming and J lost 2 bases, with 7 bases between them. The CDR3 has 14 amino acids. A remark on this clone: Its antigen is not identified.

As part of sample collection, lesional scalp punch biopsies and peripheral blood were taken from alopecia areata patients. Sorting separated CD4+ and CD8+ T cells out of PBMCs. Extracted RNA was reverse transcribed, and the resulting cDNA served as sequencing template. Profiled with immunoSEQ multiplex PCR; TCRdb holds only in-frame clones, not every one. This table has 150,000 or so clones, around 71% appearing once. J is TRBJ1-5 and V is TRBV5-1, with D unclear. This receptor was taken from a human donor with alopecia areata. This material consisted of CD8+ T cells sorted from blood, taken at week 0. The chain's CDR3 is CASSLQAGNQPQHF. As DNA, the CDR3 is TGCGCCAGCAGCTTGCAAGCTGGCAATCAGCCCCAGCATTTT.